Listed below are T cell receptor beta chains from one sample, sequenced in a study of control samples from healthy donors and cancer patients. Data came from immunoSEQ multiplex PCR; TCRdb stores just in-frame clones and leaves some out. The repertoire holds approximately 100,000 clones, 75% to 90% seen once, with 7.5% to 10% in the top ten. The sample taken for sequencing was blood. The receptors derive from a man aged 25 to 40 in good health. The CDR3 runs from the conserved cysteine through the conserved F or W. Fields, in order: D gene, V gene, J gene, clone size, CDR3 length, CDR3 protein, CDR3 DNA. D genes are given only for firm matches. Size tells how often a clone was seen (once, few, many) or the class of an expanded clone, and some rows leave it out.

NA	TRBV9	TRBJ2-1	NA	11	CASSLLNEQFF	TGTGCCAGCAGCCTTCTCAATGAGCAGTTCTTC
NA	TRBV6-2/TRBV6-3	TRBJ1-4	NA	15	CASSYGGTRDEKLFF	TGTGCCAGCAGTTACGGAGGCACCCGAGATGAAAAACTGTTTTTT
TRBD2	TRBV6-6	TRBJ2-1	NA	15	CASSAGTSGANEQFF	TGTGCCAGCAGTGCCGGGACTAGCGGGGCGAATGAGCAGTTCTTC
NA	TRBV27	TRBJ2-5	NA	13	CASSFGYQETQYF	TGTGCCAGCAGTTTCGGGTACCAAGAGACCCAGTACTTC
NA	TRBV7-2	TRBJ2-1	NA	13	CASSLYFQGEQFF	TGTGCCAGCAGCTTATATTTTCAGGGTGAGCAGTTCTTC
TRBD1	TRBV18	TRBJ1-1	NA	13	CASSFDRATEAFF	TGTGCCAGCTCCTTCGACAGGGCCACTGAAGCTTTCTTT
NA	TRBV6-2/TRBV6-3	TRBJ2-2	NA	12	CASSYYSGELFF	TGTGCCAGCAGTTACTATTCCGGGGAGCTGTTTTTT
NA	TRBV9	TRBJ2-1	once	12	CASSVQDNEQFF	TGTGCCAGCAGCGTCCAAGACAATGAGCAGTTCTTC
NA	TRBV12-3/TRBV12-4	TRBJ1-4	NA	11	CASSLVGKLFF	TGTGCCAGCAGTTTGGTGGGAAAACTGTTTTTT
NA	TRBV12-5	TRBJ1-4	NA	11	CASGLTEKLFF	TGTGCTAGTGGTTTGACTGAAAAACTGTTTTTT
NA	TRBV14	TRBJ1-3	NA	15	CASSRGGGPGNTIYF	TGTGCCAGCAGCCGGGGTGGGGGCCCGGGAAACACCATATATTTT
NA	TRBV7-9	TRBJ2-5	NA	15	CASSLATGTGETQYF	TGTGCCAGCAGCTTAGCGACCGGTACAGGGGAGACCCAGTACTTC
NA	TRBV27	TRBJ1-1	few	13	CASSPSNSHFAFF	TGTGCCAGCAGTCCGAGCAATTCACACTTTGCTTTCTTT
TRBD2	TRBV5-6	TRBJ2-1	once	16	CASSRGGPGSYNEQFF	TGTGCCAGCAGTCGCGGGGGGCCGGGCTCCTACAATGAGCAGTTCTTC
NA	TRBV9	TRBJ2-1	NA	16	CASSAGGQSRRNEQFF	TGTGCCAGCAGCGCCGGAGGACAATCACGGAGGAATGAGCAGTTCTTC
NA	TRBV11-2	TRBJ2-5	NA	15	CASSSWDARKETQYF	TGTGCCAGCAGCTCCTGGGACGCCCGGAAAGAGACCCAGTACTTC
NA	TRBV21-1	TRBJ2-1	NA	11	CASGWDNEQFF	TGTGCCAGCGGATGGGACAATGAGCAGTTCTTC
NA	TRBV6-1	TRBJ1-1	NA	14	CASSDLLRGTEAFF	TGTGCCAGCAGTGATCTCCTTCGAGGCACTGAAGCTTTCTTT
NA	TRBV6-5	TRBJ2-7	NA	14	CASSRVGENYEQYF	TGTGCCAGCAGCCGGGTTGGGGAAAACTACGAGCAGTACTTC
TRBD1	TRBV11-2	TRBJ1-5	few	16	CASSHGTGASGQPQHF	TGTGCCAGCAGCCATGGAACAGGGGCGTCAGGTCAGCCCCAGCATTTT
NA	TRBV6-6	TRBJ1-4	few	13	CASSRDYNEKLFF	TGTGCCAGCAGTCGAGACTATAATGAAAAACTGTTTTTT
NA	TRBV5-1	TRBJ1-2	NA	13	CASSGGTRYGYTF	TGCGCCAGCAGCGGCGGGACAAGATATGGCTACACCTTC
NA	TRBV9	TRBJ1-2	NA	14	CASSVGIGSYGYTF	TGTGCCAGCAGCGTAGGTATCGGCTCCTATGGCTACACCTTC
NA	TRBV2	TRBJ1-4	NA	15	CASSGKKRRDEKLFF	TGTGCCAGCAGTGGAAAGAAACGGCGTGATGAAAAACTGTTTTTT
TRBD1	TRBV28	TRBJ1-5	NA	16	CASSLSQGAGNQPQHF	TGTGCCAGCAGTTTGTCACAGGGGGCAGGCAATCAGCCCCAGCATTTT
TRBD1	TRBV11-2	TRBJ2-1	NA	14	CASSYTTGSHEQFF	TGTGCCAGCAGTTACACGACAGGGTCCCATGAGCAGTTCTTC
NA	TRBV6-5	TRBJ1-4	NA	15	CASSNMGKSNEKLFF	TGTGCCAGCAGTAACATGGGGAAGAGTAATGAAAAACTGTTTTTT
TRBD1	TRBV2	TRBJ2-1	NA	14	CASRWGQGWDEQFF	TGTGCCAGCAGGTGGGGACAGGGCTGGGATGAGCAGTTCTTC
NA	TRBV30	TRBJ1-5	NA	13	CAAAKGGNQPQHF	TGTGCTGCCGCTAAGGGGGGCAATCAGCCCCAGCATTTT
NA	TRBV28	TRBJ1-5	NA	14	CASSLWTGNQPQHF	TGTGCCAGCAGTTTATGGACGGGCAATCAGCCCCAGCATTTT
NA	TRBV4-2	TRBJ1-6	NA	18	CASSPRGLSGAYNSPLHF	TGTGCCAGCAGCCCCCGGGGCCTCTCGGGGGCCTATAATTCACCCCTCCACTTT
NA	TRBV21-1	TRBJ2-2	NA	15	CASSKAPGIPGELFF	TGTGCCAGCAGCAAAGCCCCGGGGATACCCGGGGAGCTGTTTTTT
TRBD1	TRBV30	TRBJ2-1	NA	18	CAWSVSRSRQGNYNEQFF	TGTGCCTGGAGCGTTAGTAGGTCGAGACAGGGGAATTACAATGAGCAGTTCTTC
NA	TRBV19	TRBJ2-1	few	12	CASSIFHNEQFF	TGTGCCAGTAGTATCTTCCACAATGAGCAGTTCTTC
TRBD1	TRBV28	TRBJ2-7	NA	16	CASSSHSQGDGNEQYF	TGTGCCAGCAGTTCACATTCACAGGGGGATGGTAACGAGCAGTACTTC
NA	TRBV30	TRBJ1-5	NA	14	CAWSVRMPNQPQHF	TGTGCCTGGAGTGTAAGGATGCCCAATCAGCCCCAGCATTTT
TRBD2	TRBV7-2	TRBJ2-7	once	16	CASSSTSGRVGYEQYF	TGTGCCAGCAGCTCTACTAGCGGGAGGGTAGGGTACGAGCAGTACTTC
NA	TRBV6-1	TRBJ1-3	once	15	CASSEDSFSGNTIYF	TGTGCCAGCAGTGAGGACAGCTTCTCTGGAAACACCATATATTTT
NA	TRBV6-4	TRBJ2-1	NA	14	CASRDFSLGNEQFF	TGTGCCAGCAGGGACTTTTCTCTAGGCAATGAGCAGTTCTTC
NA	TRBV2	TRBJ2-2	NA	14	CASLRDGTTGELFF	TGTGCCAGCTTACGGGACGGAACGACCGGGGAGCTGTTTTTT
TRBD2	TRBV11-2	TRBJ2-7	NA	15	CASSSSAGGGYEQYF	TGTGCCAGCAGCTCGTCCGCGGGGGGGGGCTACGAGCAGTACTTC
NA	TRBV19	TRBJ2-5	NA	15	CASRGGGVYQETQYF	TGTGCCAGTAGAGGAGGAGGGGTGTACCAAGAGACCCAGTACTTC
NA	TRBV14	TRBJ1-1	NA	11	CASSLGFRAFF	TGTGCCAGCAGCCTTGGATTTCGAGCTTTCTTT
NA	TRBV6-6	TRBJ1-1	NA	11	CASSWGTAAFF	TGTGCCAGCAGTTGGGGTACCGCAGCTTTCTTT
TRBD1	TRBV14	TRBJ1-1	NA	16	CASSHWGQGRNTEAFF	TGTGCCAGCAGCCATTGGGGACAGGGCCGGAACACTGAAGCTTTCTTT
NA	TRBV5-6	TRBJ2-1	NA	18	CASSLLDQRRSLYNEQFF	TGTGCCAGCAGCTTGTTGGACCAGCGGAGATCCTTATACAATGAGCAGTTCTTC
TRBD2	TRBV2	TRBJ2-1	NA	16	CASSYGLDPNYNEQFF	TGTGCCAGCAGTTACGGACTAGATCCGAATTACAATGAGCAGTTCTTC
NA	TRBV5-1	TRBJ2-4	NA	11	CASSLDGNRYF	TGCGCCAGCAGCTTGGACGGTAACAGGTACTTC
NA	TRBV2	TRBJ2-1	once	14	CASSESGNYNEQFF	TGTGCCAGCAGTGAAAGTGGTAATTACAATGAGCAGTTCTTC
NA	TRBV5-1	TRBJ2-1	few	15	CASSLEGNAYNEQFF	TGCGCCAGCAGCTTGGAGGGTAACGCTTACAATGAGCAGTTCTTC